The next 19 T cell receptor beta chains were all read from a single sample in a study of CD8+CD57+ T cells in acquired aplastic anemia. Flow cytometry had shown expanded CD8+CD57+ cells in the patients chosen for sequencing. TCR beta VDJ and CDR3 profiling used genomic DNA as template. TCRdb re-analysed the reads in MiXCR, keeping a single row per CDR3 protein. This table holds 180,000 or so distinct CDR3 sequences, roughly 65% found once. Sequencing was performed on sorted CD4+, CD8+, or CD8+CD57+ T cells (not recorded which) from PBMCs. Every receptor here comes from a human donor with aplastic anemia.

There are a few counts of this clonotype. The CDR3 loop is CATSEDDTNTEAFF. CDR3 nucleotide sequence: TGTGCCACCAGTGAAGATGACACGAACACTGAAGCTTTCTTT. V usage is TRBV24-1 and J usage is TRBJ1-1, with unresolved D. CDR3 length: 14 residues. Trimming left V 4 bases short and J 1 base short, with 9 bases between. Per germline, CDR1 KGHDR and CDR2 SFDVKD.

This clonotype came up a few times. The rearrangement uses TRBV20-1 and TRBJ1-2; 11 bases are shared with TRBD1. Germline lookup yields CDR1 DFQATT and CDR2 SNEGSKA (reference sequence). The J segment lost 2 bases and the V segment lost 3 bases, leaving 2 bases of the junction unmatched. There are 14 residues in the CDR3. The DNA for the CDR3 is TGCAGTGCTAGGGACAGGGGGCTAAACTATGGCTACACCTTC. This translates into CSARDRGLNYGYTF.

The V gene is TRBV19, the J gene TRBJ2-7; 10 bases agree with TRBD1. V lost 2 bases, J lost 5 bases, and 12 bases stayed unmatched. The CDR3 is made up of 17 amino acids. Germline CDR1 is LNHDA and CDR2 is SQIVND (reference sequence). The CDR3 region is CASSIKLGGDRGHEQYF. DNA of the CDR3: TGTGCCAGTAGTATAAAGCTCGGCGGGGACAGGGGCCACGAGCAGTACTTC. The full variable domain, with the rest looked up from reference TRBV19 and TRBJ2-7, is DGGITQSPKYLFRKEGQNVTLSCEQNLNHDAMYWYRQDPGQGLRLIYYSQIVNDFQKGDIAEGYSVSREKKESFPLTVTSAQKNPTAFYLCASSIKLGGDRGHEQYFGPGTRLTVT.

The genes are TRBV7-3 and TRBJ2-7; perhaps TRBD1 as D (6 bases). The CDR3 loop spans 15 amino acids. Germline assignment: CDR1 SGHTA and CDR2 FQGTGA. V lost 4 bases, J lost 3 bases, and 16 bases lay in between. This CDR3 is CASSSAGTNYYEQYF. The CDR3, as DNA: TGTGCCAGCAGCTCGGCCGGGACAAATTACTACGAGCAGTACTTC.

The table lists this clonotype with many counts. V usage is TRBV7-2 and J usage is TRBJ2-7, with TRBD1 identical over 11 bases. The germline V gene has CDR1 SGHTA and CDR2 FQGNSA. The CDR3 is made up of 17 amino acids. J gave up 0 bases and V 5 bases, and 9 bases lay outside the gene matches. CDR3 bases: TGTGCCAGCAGCCCTGGACAGGGGGCTCTACTCTCCTACGAGCAGTACTTC. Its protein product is CASSPGQGALLSYEQYF.

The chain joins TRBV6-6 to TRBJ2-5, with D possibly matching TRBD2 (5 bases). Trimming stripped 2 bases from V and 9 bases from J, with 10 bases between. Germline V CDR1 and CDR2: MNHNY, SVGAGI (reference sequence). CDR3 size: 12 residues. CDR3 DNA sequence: TGTGCCAGCAGTTACAGGACTCCCTCCCAGTACTTC. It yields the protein CASSYRTPSQYF.

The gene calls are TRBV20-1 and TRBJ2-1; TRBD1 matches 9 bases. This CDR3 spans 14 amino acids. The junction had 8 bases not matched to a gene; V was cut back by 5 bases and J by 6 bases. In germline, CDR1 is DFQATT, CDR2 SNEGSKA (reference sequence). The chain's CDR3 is CSAPRDRVLNEQFF. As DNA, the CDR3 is TGCAGTGCTCCCCGGGACAGGGTACTCAATGAGCAGTTCTTC.

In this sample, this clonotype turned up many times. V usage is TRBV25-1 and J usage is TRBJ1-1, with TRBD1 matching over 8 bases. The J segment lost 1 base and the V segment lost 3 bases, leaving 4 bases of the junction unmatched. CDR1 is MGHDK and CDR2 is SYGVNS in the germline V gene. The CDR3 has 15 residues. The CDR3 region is CASSDPGQGNTEAFF. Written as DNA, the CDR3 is TGTGCCAGCAGTGACCCCGGACAGGGGAACACTGAAGCTTTCTTT.

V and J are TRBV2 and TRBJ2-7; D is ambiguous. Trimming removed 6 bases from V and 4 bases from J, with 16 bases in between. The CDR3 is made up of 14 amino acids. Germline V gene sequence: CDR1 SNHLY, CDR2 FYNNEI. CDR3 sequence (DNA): TGTGCCAGCAGCCCCGCACCGGCGAATTACGAGCAGTACTTC. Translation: CASSPAPANYEQYF.

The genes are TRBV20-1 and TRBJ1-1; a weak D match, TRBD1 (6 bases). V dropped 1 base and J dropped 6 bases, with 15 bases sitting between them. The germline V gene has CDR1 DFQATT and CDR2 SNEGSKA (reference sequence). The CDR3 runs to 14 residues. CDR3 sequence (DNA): TGCAGTGCTAGAGGGGGAGGGGGTCGGGCTGAAGCTTTCTTT. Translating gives CSARGGGGRAEAFF.

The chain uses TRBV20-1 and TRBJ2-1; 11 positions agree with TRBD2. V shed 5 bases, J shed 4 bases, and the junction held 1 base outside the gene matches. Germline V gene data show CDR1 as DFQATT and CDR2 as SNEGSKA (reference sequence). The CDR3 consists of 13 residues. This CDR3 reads CSAWTSGYNEQFF. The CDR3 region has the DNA TGCAGTGCTTGGACTAGCGGGTACAATGAGCAGTTCTTC.

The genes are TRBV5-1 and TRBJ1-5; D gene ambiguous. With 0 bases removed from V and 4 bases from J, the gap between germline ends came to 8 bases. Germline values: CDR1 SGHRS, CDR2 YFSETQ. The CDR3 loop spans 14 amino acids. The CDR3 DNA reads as TGCGCCAGCAGCTTGGACAACGTTAATCAGCCCCAGCATTTT. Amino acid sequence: CASSLDNVNQPQHF.

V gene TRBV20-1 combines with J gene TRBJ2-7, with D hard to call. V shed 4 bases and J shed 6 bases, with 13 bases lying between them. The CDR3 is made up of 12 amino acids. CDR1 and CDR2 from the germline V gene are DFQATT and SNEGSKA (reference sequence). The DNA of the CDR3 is TGCAGTGCTAAGGAACCCACGGGCGAGCAGTACTTC. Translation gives CSAKEPTGEQYF.

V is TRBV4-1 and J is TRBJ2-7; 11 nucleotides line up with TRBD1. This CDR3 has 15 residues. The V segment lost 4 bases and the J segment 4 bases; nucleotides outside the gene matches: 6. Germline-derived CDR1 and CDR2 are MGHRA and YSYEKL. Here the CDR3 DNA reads TGCGCCAGCAGCCTCACCGGACAGGGGGCTTACGAGCAGTACTTC. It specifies CASSLTGQGAYEQYF.

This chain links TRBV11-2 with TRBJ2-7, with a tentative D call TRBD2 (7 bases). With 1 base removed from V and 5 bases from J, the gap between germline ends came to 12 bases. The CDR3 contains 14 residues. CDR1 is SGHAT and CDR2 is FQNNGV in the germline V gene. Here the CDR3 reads CASSLVRGGNEQYF. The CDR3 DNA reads TGTGCCAGCAGCTTAGTTAGGGGGGGGAACGAGCAGTACTTC.

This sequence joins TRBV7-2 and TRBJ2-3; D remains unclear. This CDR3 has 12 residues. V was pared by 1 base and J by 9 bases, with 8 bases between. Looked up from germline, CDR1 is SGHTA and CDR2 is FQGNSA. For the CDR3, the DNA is TGTGCCAGCAGCTTAGACTTCGGGACGCAGTATTTT. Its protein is CASSLDFGTQYF.

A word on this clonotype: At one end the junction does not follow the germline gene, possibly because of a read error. CDR3 sequence reads: CASSAGAAMNTGAFF. The CDR3 nucleotides are TGCGCCAGCAGCGCGGGTGCAGCCATGAACACTGGAGCTTTCTTT. V is TRBV5-1 and J is TRBJ1-1; the D is unclear. Germline V gives CDR1 SGHRS, CDR2 YFSETQ. The CDR3 has 15 amino acids.

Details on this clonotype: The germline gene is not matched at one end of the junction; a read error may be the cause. The CDR3 nucleotides read TGTACCACCAGTGCTACAGGCGCAGATACGCAGTATTTT. This encodes CTTSATGADTQYF. The chain couples TRBV24-1 to TRBJ2-3, with TRBD1 as a possible D gene (5 bases). Per the germline V gene, CDR1 is KGHDR and CDR2 is SFDVKD. This CDR3 spans 13 amino acids.

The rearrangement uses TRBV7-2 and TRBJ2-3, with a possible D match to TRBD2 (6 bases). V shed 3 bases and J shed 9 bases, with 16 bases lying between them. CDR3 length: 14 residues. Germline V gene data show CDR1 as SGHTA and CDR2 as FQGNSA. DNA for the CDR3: TGTGCCAGCAGCTTGGCCCCCGGCGGAGGGACGCAGTATTTT. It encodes CASSLAPGGGTQYF.